The present T cell receptor beta chain was sequenced within a study of radiotherapy plus CTLA-4 blockade in lung cancer. As for the study in general: With roughly 30% of patients having disease control, objective responses were seen in approximately 17%.

Germline loops: CDR1 SGHRS, CDR2 YFSETQ. V was trimmed by 4 bases and J by 0 bases, leaving 14 bases between them. The CDR3 has 16 residues. The assay was immunoSEQ multiplex PCR, and TCRdb's table has in-frame clones only and misses some. There are around 90,000 clones in the sample; about 80% occur only once, and 13% to 15% lies in the top ten. Material: peripheral blood, obtained from a patient treated with radiotherapy plus ipilimumab. The receptor was isolated from a human donor with non-small cell lung cancer that progressed on radiotherapy plus ipilimumab. The chain is built from TRBV5-1 and TRBJ2-4, with D perhaps matching TRBD2 (6 bases). The CDR3 here is CASSPRPGVAKNIQYF. DNA of the CDR3: TGCGCCAGCAGCCCTAGGCCGGGGGTAGCCAAAAACATTCAGTACTTC.